The rows below give T cell receptor beta chains drawn from one sample of a study of read filtering for tumor transcriptome and immune sequencing. From the reads, TCRdb called clonotypes with MiXCR, one entry per CDR3 protein. The repertoire holds 45,000 to 55,000 distinct CDR3 sequences, roughly 20% seen once, with roughly 15% in the top ten. Sequenced sample: a population of CD138-negative cells sorted from bone marrow. These receptors all come from a donor at least 40 years old with multiple myeloma. CDR3s include the opening cysteine and the closing phenylalanine or tryptophan. The D gene is left open where the match is weak. Expanded clones get a size class; other rows say once, few or many, or leave the size out.

size: many
J: TRBJ1-1
V: TRBV30
D: NA
DNA: TGTGCCTGCCACCAGGAGCTCCTGAACACTGAAGCTTTCTTT
CDR3: CACHQELLNTEAFF

size: many
J: TRBJ2-6
V: TRBV7-2
D: TRBD1
DNA: TGTGCCAGCAGCTTGACAGGGAAGGGTGACCTGACTTTC
CDR3: CASSLTGKGDLTF

size: NA
J: TRBJ2-5
V: TRBV5-6
D: TRBD1
DNA: TGCGCCAGCAGCTTGGGGGACAGGGGGAGAGAAGAGACCCAGTACTTC
CDR3: CASSLGDRGREETQYF

size: few
J: TRBJ2-3
V: TRBV27
D: NA
DNA: TGTGCCAGCAGTTCCTGGGATACGCAGTATTTT
CDR3: CASSSWDTQYF

size: many
J: TRBJ2-7
V: TRBV20-1
D: TRBD1
DNA: TGCAGCGTAGGGGACAGGATGCTCCACGAGCAGTACTTC
CDR3: CSVGDRMLHEQYF

size: NA
J: TRBJ1-2
V: TRBV11-2
D: NA
DNA: TGTGCCAGCAGCCGGTTTGGGCTGGACAGCAAGACATGGGGCTACACCTTC
CDR3: CASSRFGLDSKTWGYTF

size: many
J: TRBJ2-7
V: TRBV7-2
D: NA
DNA: TGTGCCAGCAGCCCCATCCCCACGCTGGAGCAGTACTTC
CDR3: CASSPIPTLEQYF

size: many
J: TRBJ2-1
V: TRBV5-1
D: TRBD2
DNA: TGCGCCAGCACCCCTAGCGGGAGTGAGTACAATGAGCAGTTCTTC
CDR3: CASTPSGSEYNEQFF

size: few
J: TRBJ2-1
V: TRBV5-6
D: TRBD1
DNA: TGTGCCAGCAGCCACGGGACAGGGTTGCTTGAGCAGTTCTTC
CDR3: CASSHGTGLLEQFF

size: NA
J: TRBJ2-3
V: TRBV30
D: TRBD2
DNA: TGTGCCTGTCATACCTTTAGCGGGCCCACAGATACGCAGTATTTT
CDR3: CACHTFSGPTDTQYF

size: NA
J: TRBJ2-7
V: TRBV29-1
D: TRBD1
DNA: TGCAGCGTGGGACAGGGGGATTACGAGCAGTACTTC
CDR3: CSVGQGDYEQYF

size: many
J: TRBJ1-2
V: TRBV5-1
D: NA
DNA: TGCGCCAGCAGCTTGGGGGACGGTAACTATGGCTACACCTTC
CDR3: CASSLGDGNYGYTF

size: NA
J: TRBJ1-2
V: TRBV30
D: NA
DNA: TGTGCCTGGAGTGTGGCACGGTTGGGAGGCTACACCTTC
CDR3: CAWSVARLGGYTF

size: many
J: TRBJ2-1
V: TRBV9
D: TRBD2
DNA: TGTGCCAGCAGCGCAGCGGGAGATGCGGCCTACAATGAGCAGTTCTTC
CDR3: CASSAAGDAAYNEQFF